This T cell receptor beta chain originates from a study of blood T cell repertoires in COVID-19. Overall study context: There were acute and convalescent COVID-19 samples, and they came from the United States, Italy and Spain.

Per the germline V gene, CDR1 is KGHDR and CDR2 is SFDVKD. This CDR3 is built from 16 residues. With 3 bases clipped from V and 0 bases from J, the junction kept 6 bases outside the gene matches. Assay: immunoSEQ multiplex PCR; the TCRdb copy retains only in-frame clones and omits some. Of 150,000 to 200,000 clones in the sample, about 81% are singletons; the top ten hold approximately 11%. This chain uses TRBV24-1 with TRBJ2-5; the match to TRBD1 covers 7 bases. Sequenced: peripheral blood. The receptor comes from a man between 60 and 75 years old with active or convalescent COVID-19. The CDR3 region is CATSDNRDSYQETQYF. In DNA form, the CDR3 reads TGTGCCACCAGTGATAACCGGGACAGTTACCAAGAGACCCAGTACTTC.